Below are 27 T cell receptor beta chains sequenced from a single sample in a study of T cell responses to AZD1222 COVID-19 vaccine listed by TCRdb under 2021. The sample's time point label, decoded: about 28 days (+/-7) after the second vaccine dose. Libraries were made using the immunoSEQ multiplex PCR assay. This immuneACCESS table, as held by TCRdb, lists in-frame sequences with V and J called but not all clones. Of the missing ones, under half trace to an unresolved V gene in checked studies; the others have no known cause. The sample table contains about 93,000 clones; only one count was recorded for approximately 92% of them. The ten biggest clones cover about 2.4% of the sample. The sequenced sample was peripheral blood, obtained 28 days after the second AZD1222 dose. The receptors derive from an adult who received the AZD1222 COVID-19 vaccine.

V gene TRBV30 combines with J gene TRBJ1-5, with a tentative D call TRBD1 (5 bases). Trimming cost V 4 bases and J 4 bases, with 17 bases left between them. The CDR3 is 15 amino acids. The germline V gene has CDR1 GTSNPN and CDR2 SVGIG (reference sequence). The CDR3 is CAWNQGRRGNQPQHF. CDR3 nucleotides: TGTGCCTGGAACCAGGGAAGGCGGGGGAATCAGCCCCAGCATTTT.

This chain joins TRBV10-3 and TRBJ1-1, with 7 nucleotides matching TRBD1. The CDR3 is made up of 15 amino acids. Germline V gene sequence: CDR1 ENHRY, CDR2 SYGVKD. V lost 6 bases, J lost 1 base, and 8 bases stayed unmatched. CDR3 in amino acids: CAIRIQTGTNTEAFF. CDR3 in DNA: TGTGCCATCAGAATCCAGACAGGGACGAACACTGAAGCTTTCTTT.

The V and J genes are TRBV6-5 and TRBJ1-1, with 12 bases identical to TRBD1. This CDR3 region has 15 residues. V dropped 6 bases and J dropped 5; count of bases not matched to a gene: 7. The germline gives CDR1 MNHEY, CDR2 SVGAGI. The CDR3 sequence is CASRGQGAGTTEAFF. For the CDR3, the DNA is TGTGCCAGCAGGGGACAGGGGGCGGGAACAACTGAAGCTTTCTTT.

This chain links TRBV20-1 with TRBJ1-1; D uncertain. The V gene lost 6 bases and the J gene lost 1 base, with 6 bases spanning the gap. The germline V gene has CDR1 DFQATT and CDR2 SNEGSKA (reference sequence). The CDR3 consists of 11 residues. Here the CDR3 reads CSALRNTEAFF. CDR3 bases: TGCAGTGCCTTAAGGAACACTGAAGCTTTCTTT.

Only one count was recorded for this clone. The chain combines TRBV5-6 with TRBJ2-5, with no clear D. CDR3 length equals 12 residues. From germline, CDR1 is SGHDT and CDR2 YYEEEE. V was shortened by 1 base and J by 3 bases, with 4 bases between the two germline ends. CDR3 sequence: CASSLQKETQYF. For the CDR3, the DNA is TGTGCCAGCAGCTTGCAGAAAGAGACCCAGTACTTC.

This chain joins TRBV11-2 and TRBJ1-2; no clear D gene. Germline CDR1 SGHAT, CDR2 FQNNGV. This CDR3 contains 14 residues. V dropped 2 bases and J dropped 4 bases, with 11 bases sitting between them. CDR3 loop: CASSLTSGPYGYTF. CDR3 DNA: TGTGCCAGCAGCTTAACGTCTGGGCCCTATGGCTACACCTTC.

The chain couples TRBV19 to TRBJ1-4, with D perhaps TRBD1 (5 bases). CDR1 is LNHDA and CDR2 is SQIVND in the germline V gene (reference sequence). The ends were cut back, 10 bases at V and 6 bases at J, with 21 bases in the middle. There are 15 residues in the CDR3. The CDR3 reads CATNMVRGRDEKLFF. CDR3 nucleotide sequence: TGTGCCACCAACATGGTGCGGGGACGGGATGAAAAACTGTTTTTT.

Here the CDR3 DNA reads TGCAGCCTAGCCCCGGGACAGGGGGCTAAAGGCTACACCTTC. This codes for CSLAPGQGAKGYTF. The chain joins TRBV29-1 to TRBJ1-2, with 12 bases matching TRBD1. J lost 8 bases, V lost 8 bases, and 12 bases had no gene match. Germline CDR1 is SQVTM and CDR2 is ANQGSEA. The CDR3 consists of 14 residues.

The CDR3 DNA sequence: TGTGCCCGACGAGGAGGGGCTACATGGAACACTGAAGCTTTCTTT. Its translation is CARRGGATWNTEAFF. The chain employs TRBV7-6 and TRBJ1-1; a weak D match, TRBD1 (5 bases). Germline CDR1 is SGHVS and CDR2 is FNYEAQ. Trimming cost V 11 bases and J 1 base, with 20 bases left between them. This CDR3 is 15 amino acids long.

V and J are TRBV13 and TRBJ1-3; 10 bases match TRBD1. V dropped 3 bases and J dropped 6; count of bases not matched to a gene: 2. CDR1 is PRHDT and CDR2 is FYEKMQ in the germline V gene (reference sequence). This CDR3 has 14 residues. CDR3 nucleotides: TGTGCCAGCAGCTTGGGACAGGGGAAAAACACCATATATTTT. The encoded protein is CASSLGQGKNTIYF.

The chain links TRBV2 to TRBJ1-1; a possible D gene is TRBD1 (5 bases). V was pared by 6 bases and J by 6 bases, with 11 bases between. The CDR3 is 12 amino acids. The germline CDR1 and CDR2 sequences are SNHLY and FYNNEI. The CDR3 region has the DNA TGTGCCAGCAGCCTCTGGGGCGCTGAAGCTTTCTTT. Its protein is CASSLWGAEAFF.

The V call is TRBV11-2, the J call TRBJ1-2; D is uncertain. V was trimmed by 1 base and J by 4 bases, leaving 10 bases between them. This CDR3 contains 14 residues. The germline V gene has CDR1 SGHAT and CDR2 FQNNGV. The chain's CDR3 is CASSLVLSSYGYTF. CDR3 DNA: TGTGCCAGCAGCTTAGTATTGTCAAGCTATGGCTACACCTTC.

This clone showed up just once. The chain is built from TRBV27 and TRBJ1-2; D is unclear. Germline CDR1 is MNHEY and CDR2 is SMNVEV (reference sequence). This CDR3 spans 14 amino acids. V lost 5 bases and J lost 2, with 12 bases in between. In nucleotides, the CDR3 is TGTGCCAGCAGTCTAACCGGGCCGAACTATGGCTACACCTTC. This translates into CASSLTGPNYGYTF.

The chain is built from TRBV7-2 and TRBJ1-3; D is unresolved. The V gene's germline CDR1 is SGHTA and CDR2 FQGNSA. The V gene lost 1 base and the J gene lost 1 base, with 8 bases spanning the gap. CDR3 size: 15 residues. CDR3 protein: CASSLVGRSGNTIYF. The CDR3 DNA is TGTGCCAGCAGCTTAGTGGGCCGGTCTGGAAACACCATATATTTT.

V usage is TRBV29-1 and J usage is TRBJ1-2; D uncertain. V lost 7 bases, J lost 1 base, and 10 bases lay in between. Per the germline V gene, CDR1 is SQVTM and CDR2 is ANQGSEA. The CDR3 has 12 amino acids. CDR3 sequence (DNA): TGCAGCGCCGAAGGGTTTAACTATGGCTACACCTTC. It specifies CSAEGFNYGYTF.

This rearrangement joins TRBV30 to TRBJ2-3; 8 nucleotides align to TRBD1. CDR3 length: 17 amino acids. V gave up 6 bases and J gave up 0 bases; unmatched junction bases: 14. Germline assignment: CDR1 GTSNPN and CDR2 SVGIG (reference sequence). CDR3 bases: TGTGCCTGCTCCGGACAGGGCCGAAGCTCCAGCACAGATACGCAGTATTTT. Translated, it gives CACSGQGRSSSTDTQYF.

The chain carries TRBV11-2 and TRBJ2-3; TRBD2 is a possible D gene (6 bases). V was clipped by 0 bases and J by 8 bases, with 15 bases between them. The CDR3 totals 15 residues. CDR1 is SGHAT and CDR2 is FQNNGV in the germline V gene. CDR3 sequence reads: CASSLDFSGLGTQYF. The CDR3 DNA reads TGTGCCAGCAGCTTAGATTTTAGCGGCCTAGGTACGCAGTATTTT.

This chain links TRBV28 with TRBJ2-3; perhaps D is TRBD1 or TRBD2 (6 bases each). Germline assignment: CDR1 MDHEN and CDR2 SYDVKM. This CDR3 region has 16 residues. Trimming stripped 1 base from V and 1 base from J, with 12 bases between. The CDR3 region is CASSLFMGGRTDTQYF. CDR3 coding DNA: TGTGCCAGCAGTTTATTTATGGGGGGCCGCACAGATACGCAGTATTTT.

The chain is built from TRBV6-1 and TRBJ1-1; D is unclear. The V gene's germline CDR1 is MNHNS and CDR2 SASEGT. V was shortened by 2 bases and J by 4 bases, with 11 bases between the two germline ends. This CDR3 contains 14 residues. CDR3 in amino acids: CASSENPGSTEAFF. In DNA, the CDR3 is TGTGCCAGCAGTGAAAACCCGGGAAGCACTGAAGCTTTCTTT.

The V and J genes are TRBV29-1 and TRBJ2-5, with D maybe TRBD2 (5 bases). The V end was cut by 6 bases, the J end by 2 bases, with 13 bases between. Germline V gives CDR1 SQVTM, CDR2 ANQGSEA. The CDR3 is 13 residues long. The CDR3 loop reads CSVRAAGQETQYF. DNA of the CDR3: TGCAGCGTCAGAGCGGCAGGACAAGAGACCCAGTACTTC.

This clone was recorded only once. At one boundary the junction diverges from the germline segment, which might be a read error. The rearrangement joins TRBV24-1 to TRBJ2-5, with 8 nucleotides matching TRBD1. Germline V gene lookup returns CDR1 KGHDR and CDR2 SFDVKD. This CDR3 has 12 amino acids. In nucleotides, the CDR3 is TGCGTGGACAGGGTGGGGAAAGAGACCCAGTACTTC. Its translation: CVDRVGKETQYF.

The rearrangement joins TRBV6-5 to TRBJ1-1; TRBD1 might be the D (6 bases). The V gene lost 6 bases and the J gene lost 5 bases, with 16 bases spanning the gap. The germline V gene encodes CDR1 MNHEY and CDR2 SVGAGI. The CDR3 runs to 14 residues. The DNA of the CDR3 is TGTGCCAGCAGGGCTACAGGGAGGGAAACTGAAGCTTTCTTT. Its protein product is CASRATGRETEAFF.

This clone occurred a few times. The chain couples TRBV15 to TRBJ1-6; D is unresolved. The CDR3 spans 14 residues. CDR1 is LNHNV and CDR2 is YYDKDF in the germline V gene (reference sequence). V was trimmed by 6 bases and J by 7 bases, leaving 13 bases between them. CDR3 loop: CATSSGRENSPLHF. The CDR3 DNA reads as TGTGCCACCAGTTCTGGCAGAGAAAATTCACCCCTCCACTTT.

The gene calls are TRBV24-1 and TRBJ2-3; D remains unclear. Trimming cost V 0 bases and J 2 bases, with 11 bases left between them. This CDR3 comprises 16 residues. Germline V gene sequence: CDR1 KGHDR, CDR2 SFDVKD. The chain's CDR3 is CATSDLPTEPTDTQYF. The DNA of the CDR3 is TGTGCCACCAGTGATTTGCCGACGGAACCCACAGATACGCAGTATTTT.

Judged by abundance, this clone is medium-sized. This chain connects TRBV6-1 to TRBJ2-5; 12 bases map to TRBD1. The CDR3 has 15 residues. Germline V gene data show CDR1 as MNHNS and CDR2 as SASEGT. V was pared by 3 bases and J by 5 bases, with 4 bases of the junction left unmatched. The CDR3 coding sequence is TGTGCCAGCAGTGATGGGACAGGGGGCGCGGAGACCCAGTACTTC. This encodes CASSDGTGGAETQYF.

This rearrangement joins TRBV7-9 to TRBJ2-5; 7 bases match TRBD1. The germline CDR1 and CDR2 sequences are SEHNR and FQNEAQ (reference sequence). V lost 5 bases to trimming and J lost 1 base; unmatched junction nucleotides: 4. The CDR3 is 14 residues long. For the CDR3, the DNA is TGTGCCAGCAGCAATCGGGACAGCCAAGAGACCCAGTACTTC. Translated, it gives CASSNRDSQETQYF.

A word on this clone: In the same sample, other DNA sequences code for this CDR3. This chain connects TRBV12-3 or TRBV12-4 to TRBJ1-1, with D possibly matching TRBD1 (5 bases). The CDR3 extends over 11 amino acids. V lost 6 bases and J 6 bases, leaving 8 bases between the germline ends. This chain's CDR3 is CASSRGPEAFF. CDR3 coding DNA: TGTGCCAGCAGCCGGGGCCCTGAAGCTTTCTTT.